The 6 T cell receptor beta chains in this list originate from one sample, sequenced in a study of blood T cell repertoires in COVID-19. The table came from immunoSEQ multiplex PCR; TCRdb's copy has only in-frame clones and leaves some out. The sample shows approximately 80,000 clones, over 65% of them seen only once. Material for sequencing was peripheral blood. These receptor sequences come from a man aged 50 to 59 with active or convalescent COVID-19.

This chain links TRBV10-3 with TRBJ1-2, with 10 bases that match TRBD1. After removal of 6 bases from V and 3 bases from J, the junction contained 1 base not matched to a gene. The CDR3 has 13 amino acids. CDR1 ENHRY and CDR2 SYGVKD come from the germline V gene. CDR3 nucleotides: TGTGCCATCAGCGGACAGGGGGACTATGGCTACACCTTC. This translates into CAISGQGDYGYTF.

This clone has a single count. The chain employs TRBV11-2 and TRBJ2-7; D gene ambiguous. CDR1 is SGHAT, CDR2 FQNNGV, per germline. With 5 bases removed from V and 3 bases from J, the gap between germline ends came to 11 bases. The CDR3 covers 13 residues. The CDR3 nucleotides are TGTGCCAGCAGCCAATCCTACGTCTACGAGCAGTACTTC. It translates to CASSQSYVYEQYF. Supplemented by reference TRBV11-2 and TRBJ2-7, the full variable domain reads EAGVAQSPRYKIIEKRQSVAFWCNPISGHATLYWYQQILGQGPKLLIQFQNNGVVDDSQLPKDRFSAERLKGVDSTLKIQPAKLEDSAVYLCASSQSYVYEQYFGPGTRLTVT.

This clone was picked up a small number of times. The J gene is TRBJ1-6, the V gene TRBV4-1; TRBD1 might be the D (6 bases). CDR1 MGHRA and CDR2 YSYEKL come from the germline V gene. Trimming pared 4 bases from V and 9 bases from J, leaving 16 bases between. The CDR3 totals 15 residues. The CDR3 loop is CASSPQQGTGSPLHF. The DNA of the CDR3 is TGCGCCAGCAGCCCCCAACAGGGCACCGGTTCACCCCTCCACTTT.

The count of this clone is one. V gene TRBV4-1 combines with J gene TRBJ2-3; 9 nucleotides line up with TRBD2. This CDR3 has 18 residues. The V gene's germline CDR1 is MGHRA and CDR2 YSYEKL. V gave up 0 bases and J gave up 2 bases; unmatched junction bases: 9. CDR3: CASSQDRKRGAHTDTQYF. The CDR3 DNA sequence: TGCGCCAGCAGCCAAGATCGAAAGCGGGGGGCCCACACAGATACGCAGTATTTT.

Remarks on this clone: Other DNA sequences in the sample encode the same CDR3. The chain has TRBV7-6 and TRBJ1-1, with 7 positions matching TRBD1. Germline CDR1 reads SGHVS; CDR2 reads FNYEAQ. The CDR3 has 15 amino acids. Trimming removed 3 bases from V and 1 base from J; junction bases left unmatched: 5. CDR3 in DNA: TGTGCCAGCAGCTTGGGGCAGGGGGGGAACACTGAAGCTTTCTTT. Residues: CASSLGQGGNTEAFF. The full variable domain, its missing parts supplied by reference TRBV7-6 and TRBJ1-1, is GAGVSQSPRYKVTKRGQDVALRCDPISGHVSLYWYRQALGQGPEFLTYFNYEAQQDKSGLPNDRFSAERPEGSISTLTIQRTEQRDSAMYRCASSLGQGGNTEAFFGQGTRLTVV.

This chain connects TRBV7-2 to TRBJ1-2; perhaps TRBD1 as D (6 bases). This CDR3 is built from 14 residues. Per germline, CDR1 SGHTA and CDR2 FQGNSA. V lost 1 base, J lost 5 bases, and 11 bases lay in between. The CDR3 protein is CASSLDGQGYGYTF. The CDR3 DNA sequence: TGTGCCAGCAGCTTAGACGGCCAGGGGTATGGCTACACCTTC.